The 19 T cell receptor beta chains reported below all come from one sample, sequenced in a study of T cells after yellow fever vaccination. In TCRdb, the 5' RACE reads were re-called with MiXCR into one record per CDR3 protein. Of 200,000 or so distinct CDR3 sequences in the sample, around 6.7% were seen once. The sequences come from CD4+ T cells sorted from PBMCs, collected on the day of the yellow fever booster vaccination. These receptors all come from a man under 40 who received the YFV17D yellow fever vaccine.

This clonotype has a count of ten or more. The chain combines TRBV15 with TRBJ2-5, with 9 bases aligning to TRBD2. Germline V CDR1 and CDR2: LNHNV, YYDKDF (reference sequence). V lost 5 bases, J lost 4 bases, and 11 bases stayed unmatched. The CDR3 spans 16 residues. The CDR3 nucleotides read TGTGCCACCAGCGCCGTTAGCGGGAGAGGGGGAGAGACCCAGTACTTC. This encodes CATSAVSGRGGETQYF.

The chain has TRBV12-3 or TRBV12-4 and TRBJ2-5; either TRBD1 or TRBD2 may fit D (5 bases each). With 3 bases removed from V and 4 bases from J, the gap between germline ends came to 12 bases. The CDR3 runs to 14 residues. The CDR3 is CASSFQGAGETQYF. CDR3 coding DNA: TGTGCCAGCAGTTTCCAAGGGGCGGGAGAGACCCAGTACTTC.

The chain employs TRBV5-1 and TRBJ2-1, with TRBD2 matching 9 bases. The CDR3 runs 17 residues. Germline-derived CDR1 and CDR2 are SGHRS and YFSETQ. Trimming removed 4 bases from V and 4 bases from J; junction bases left unmatched: 12. The CDR3 region has the DNA TGCGCCAGCAGCCAGCGGGCGGGAGGGCCCGAATACAATGAGCAGTTCTTC. It translates to CASSQRAGGPEYNEQFF. Complete variable domain (other parts from reference TRBV5-1 and TRBJ2-1): KAGVTQTPRYLIKTRGQQVTLSCSPISGHRSVSWYQQTPGQGLQFLFEYFSETQRNKGNFPGRFSGRQFSNSRSEMNVSTLELGDSALYLCASSQRAGGPEYNEQFFGPGTRLTVL.

This clonotype was observed many times. This chain links TRBV20-1 with TRBJ2-7, with a possible D match to TRBD2 (6 bases). V was cut by 6 bases and J by 3 bases, with 18 bases left in between. Germline CDR1 and CDR2: DFQATT and SNEGSKA (reference sequence). The CDR3 is 14 amino acids. CDR3 residues: CSALSQRGGYEQYF. The CDR3 region has the DNA TGCAGTGCCCTCAGTCAAAGGGGAGGCTACGAGCAGTACTTC.

The chain uses TRBV2 and TRBJ2-1; D might be TRBD2 (6 bases). The CDR3 runs to 14 residues. V was pared by 3 bases and J by 6 bases, with 12 bases between. Looked up from germline, CDR1 is SNHLY and CDR2 is FYNNEI. The CDR3 region is CASSELGGPNEQFF. CDR3 in DNA: TGTGCCAGCAGTGAGCTAGGAGGGCCCAATGAGCAGTTCTTC.

The V call is TRBV6-1, the J call TRBJ1-1; tentative D call: TRBD1 (5 bases). This CDR3 contains 15 residues. CDR1 MNHNS and CDR2 SASEGT come from the germline V gene. V was clipped by 5 bases and J by 1 base, with 14 bases between them. The CDR3 protein is CASSKAGGGNTEAFF. The CDR3 DNA reads as TGTGCCAGCAGTAAGGCGGGGGGTGGGAACACTGAAGCTTTCTTT.

The rearrangement links TRBV5-1 to TRBJ1-4, with D unresolved. The germline V gene encodes CDR1 SGHRS and CDR2 YFSETQ. This CDR3 contains 15 residues. Trimming pared 4 bases from V and 0 bases from J, leaving 10 bases between. The CDR3 DNA follows: TGCGCCAGCAGCGTGCAGGATGCAACTAATGAAAAACTGTTTTTT. Translation: CASSVQDATNEKLFF. Full variable domain (missing parts from reference TRBV5-1 and TRBJ1-4): KAGVTQTPRYLIKTRGQQVTLSCSPISGHRSVSWYQQTPGQGLQFLFEYFSETQRNKGNFPGRFSGRQFSNSRSEMNVSTLELGDSALYLCASSVQDATNEKLFFGSGTQLSVL.

This clonotype showed up many times. The chain employs TRBV20-1 and TRBJ2-1; D uncertain. The CDR3 runs 13 residues. Per germline, CDR1 DFQATT and CDR2 SNEGSKA (reference sequence). V was shortened by 1 base and J by 8 bases, with 12 bases between the two germline ends. CDR3 residues: CSARVWESHEQFF. In DNA form, the CDR3 reads TGCAGTGCTAGAGTCTGGGAAAGTCATGAGCAGTTCTTC.

Details on this clonotype: Germline and junction disagree at one end, which may indicate a read error. CDR3 coding DNA: TGTGCCAGCAAGCCTCGTGGGACTAGCGGGTACGTGCAGTACTTC. The encoded protein is CASKPRGTSGYVQYF. The rearrangement uses TRBV7-8 and TRBJ2-7; 12 nucleotides align to TRBD2. The CDR3 is 15 residues long. Germline CDR1 is SGHVS and CDR2 is FQNEAQ.

This clonotype has just a few counts. This chain links TRBV5-1 with TRBJ2-1, with a tentative D call TRBD2 (5 bases). Germline lookup yields CDR1 SGHRS and CDR2 YFSETQ. V lost 3 bases and J 9 bases, leaving 13 bases between the germline ends. The CDR3 is made up of 13 amino acids. CDR3 in amino acids: CASSSSSPVEQFF. Here the CDR3 DNA reads TGCGCCAGCAGCTCATCTAGCCCAGTTGAGCAGTTCTTC. Full variable domain (remainder filled in from reference TRBV5-1 and TRBJ2-1): KAGVTQTPRYLIKTRGQQVTLSCSPISGHRSVSWYQQTPGQGLQFLFEYFSETQRNKGNFPGRFSGRQFSNSRSEMNVSTLELGDSALYLCASSSSSPVEQFFGPGTRLTVL.

In its sample, this clonotype was seen a few times. This chain uses TRBV4-3 with TRBJ2-1; 7 nucleotides agree with TRBD2. V lost 1 base and J lost 4; bases outside the gene matches: 7. This CDR3 has 16 amino acids. Germline V CDR1 and CDR2: LGHNA, YSLEER. For the CDR3, the DNA is TGCGCCAGCAGCCAAGGGGGGGGACGGATTTACAATGAGCAGTTCTTC. It specifies CASSQGGGRIYNEQFF.

This clonotype was seen ten or more times. The chain employs TRBV20-1 and TRBJ2-5; the match to TRBD2 covers 7 bases. The V gene's germline CDR1 is DFQATT and CDR2 SNEGSKA (reference sequence). Germline trimming cut 3 bases from V and 1 base from J; bases unmatched to any gene: 2. This CDR3 has 13 residues. For the CDR3, the DNA is TGCAGTGCTAGCTCTAGCGGCCAAGAGACCCAGTACTTC. Residues: CSASSSGQETQYF.

In its sample, this clonotype was seen many times. The genes are TRBV7-2 and TRBJ1-2; a weak D match, TRBD1 (5 bases). The CDR3 sequence is 14 residues long. The ends were cut back, 1 base at V and 5 bases at J, with 11 bases in the middle. In germline, CDR1 is SGHTA, CDR2 FQGNSA. This CDR3 is CASSLVDGAYGYTF. CDR3 in DNA: TGTGCCAGCAGCTTAGTTGATGGGGCTTATGGCTACACCTTC.

This clonotype was seen a few times. V gene TRBV20-1 combines with J gene TRBJ1-5; tentatively, D is TRBD1 (5 bases). Germline CDR1 is DFQATT and CDR2 is SNEGSKA (reference sequence). This CDR3 is 14 amino acids long. The V and J ends lost 3 bases and 4 bases respectively, with 13 bases between them. CDR3 DNA: TGCAGTGCTAGCTTAGGGGTTCGAAATCAGCCCCAGCATTTT. This gives the protein CSASLGVRNQPQHF.

The table lists this clonotype with many counts. The chain links TRBV20-1 to TRBJ2-2; D is undetermined. Trimming took 3 bases from V and 4 from J, leaving 9 bases between them. The CDR3 is made up of 13 amino acids. The germline V gene has CDR1 DFQATT and CDR2 SNEGSKA (reference sequence). The CDR3 loop reads CSASLVRTGELFF. CDR3 bases: TGCAGTGCTAGCCTAGTGCGCACCGGGGAGCTGTTTTTT.

V gene TRBV15 combines with J gene TRBJ2-2; D may be TRBD1 or TRBD2 (5 bases each). Germline V gene lookup returns CDR1 LNHNV and CDR2 YYDKDF (reference sequence). The CDR3 has 16 amino acids. Trimming cost V 5 bases and J 5 bases, with 18 bases left between them. The CDR3: CATSPGQGRKTGELFF. DNA of the CDR3: TGTGCCACCAGCCCGGGGCAGGGCCGGAAGACCGGGGAGCTGTTTTTT.

The V call is TRBV7-9, the J call TRBJ1-2; TRBD1 is a possible D gene (5 bases). The CDR3 consists of 13 residues. Trimming stripped 1 base from V and 14 bases from J, with 17 bases between. Germline CDR1 is SEHNR and CDR2 is FQNEAQ (reference sequence). CDR3 in DNA: TGTGCCAGCAGCTTAGAAGAGGCGACAGCCGCGACCTTC. Protein product: CASSLEEATAATF.

This rearrangement joins TRBV29-1 to TRBJ2-5, with TRBD2 matching over 7 bases. J gave up 0 bases and V 6 bases, and 7 bases lay outside the gene matches. The germline CDR1 and CDR2 sequences are SQVTM and ANQGSEA. This CDR3 region has 14 residues. The DNA of the CDR3 is TGCAGCGTCACGAAGCGGGGATACCAAGAGACCCAGTACTTC. It codes for CSVTKRGYQETQYF.

The genes are TRBV12-3 or TRBV12-4 and TRBJ1-2; D call uncertain. Trimming cost V 5 bases and J 8 bases, with 18 bases left between them. The CDR3 is 14 residues long. The CDR3 loop is CASSPTVPGFGYTF. The CDR3 DNA reads TGTGCCAGCAGTCCTACGGTGCCAGGCTTCGGCTACACCTTC.